The clone carrying this TCR beta chain was detected only a few times. This sample is part of a study of immune heterogeneity within non-small cell lung tumors. About the study: Classification of the tumors gave a few squamous cell carcinomas, around ten non-squamous carcinomas and 1 not otherwise specified.

The V end lost 0 bases, the J end lost 2 bases, and 10 bases lay between the germline ends. The length of the CDR3 is 15 residues. The germline V gene has CDR1 ENHRY and CDR2 SYGVKD. Multiplex PCR with 32 V and 13 J primers amplified TCR beta CDR3. TCRdb reprocessed the multiplex PCR reads with MiXCR, giving one entry per CDR3 protein. Here the sample spans 20,000 to 25,000 distinct CDR3 sequences, less than 35% being singletons. Per sample, 600 ng of bulk tumor genomic DNA was the template used. Biopsies, several per primary tumor and spaced far apart, were collected during surgery. Samples came from untreated patients having curative surgery for newly diagnosed non-small cell lung cancer.

The sample consisted of lung tumor tissue. The source of this sequence is a man aged 40-49 years with non-small cell lung cancer. The chain combines TRBV10-3 with TRBJ1-1, with D possibly matching TRBD1 (5 bases). The CDR3 coding sequence is TGTGCCATCAGTGAGTCTTCAGGGAGTAACACTGAAGCTTTCTTT. Amino acids: CAISESSGSNTEAFF.